One and the same sample provided the 29 T cell receptor beta chains below, sequenced in a study of blood T cell repertoires in COVID-19. The table came from immunoSEQ multiplex PCR; TCRdb's copy has only in-frame clones and leaves some out. The table includes roughly 75,000 clones, approximately 86% detected once. Sequencing input: peripheral blood. All receptors come from a man older than 75 with COVID-19, enrolled during active disease.

This chain joins TRBV19 and TRBJ2-7, with 8 nucleotides matching TRBD1. Germline CDR1 reads LNHDA; CDR2 reads SQIVND (reference sequence). This CDR3 is 15 amino acids long. Trimming took 5 bases from V and 4 from J; bases not matched to a gene: 10. The CDR3 loop is CASSGPGTGEYEQYF. The CDR3 DNA reads as TGTGCCAGTAGTGGACCCGGGACAGGTGAATACGAGCAGTACTTC.

The chain links TRBV11-2 to TRBJ1-6, with D tentatively TRBD1 (6 bases). The germline V gene encodes CDR1 SGHAT and CDR2 FQNNGV. The V gene lost 5 bases and the J gene lost 6 bases, with 17 bases spanning the gap. The CDR3 is 16 amino acids. CDR3 in DNA: TGTGCCAGCAGCCTCGTAGGGGGTGCAGCTAATTCACCCCTCCACTTT. Protein: CASSLVGGAANSPLHF.

The rearrangement joins TRBV24-1 to TRBJ2-3; TRBD2 matches at 9 bases. V trimming: 0 bases; J trimming: 4 bases; junction bases outside the gene matches: 10. This CDR3 is built from 18 residues. Germline-derived CDR1 and CDR2 are KGHDR and SFDVKD. The CDR3 loop reads CATSDLGVASGAPDTQYF. The CDR3 DNA sequence: TGTGCCACCAGTGATTTGGGAGTTGCTAGCGGGGCCCCAGATACGCAGTATTTT.

The chain employs TRBV27 and TRBJ1-1; 8 nucleotides match TRBD1. Germline trimming cut 0 bases from V and 10 bases from J; bases unmatched to any gene: 4. Germline V lookup: CDR1 MNHEY, CDR2 SMNVEV (reference sequence). The CDR3 has 13 residues. CDR3 sequence (DNA): TGTGCCAGCAGTTTATCGATTGGGACAGGAGCTTTCTTT. Its protein is CASSLSIGTGAFF.

This rearrangement joins TRBV27 to TRBJ1-1; D is unresolved. V gave up 2 bases and J gave up 3 bases, with 10 bases separating them. This CDR3 comprises 14 residues. Germline V gene data show CDR1 as MNHEY and CDR2 as SMNVEV (reference sequence). The CDR3 nucleotides read TGTGCCAGCAGTTTAAATCAAGCGTACACTGAAGCTTTCTTT. Amino acids: CASSLNQAYTEAFF.

The V and J genes are TRBV12-5 and TRBJ1-1; D gene unclear. This CDR3 has 13 amino acids. Trimming removed 0 bases at V and 5 bases at J, with 7 bases between. CDR1 is LGHNT and CDR2 is FRNRAP in the germline V gene. The CDR3 reads CASGLVPQTEAFF. The CDR3 DNA reads TGTGCTAGTGGTTTGGTACCCCAGACTGAAGCTTTCTTT.

This sequence joins TRBV4-3 and TRBJ2-3; 8 nucleotides agree with TRBD2. There are 17 residues in the CDR3. V was pared by 0 bases and J by 4 bases, with 9 bases of the junction left unmatched. Germline CDR1 and CDR2: LGHNA and YSLEER. For the CDR3, the DNA is TGCGCCAGCAGCCAAGATGCTAGCGGGCATGATTCAGATACGCAGTATTTT. Its translation is CASSQDASGHDSDTQYF.

The rearrangement links TRBV6-5 to TRBJ1-4, with D unclear. V lost 5 bases and J 8 bases, leaving 15 bases between the germline ends. CDR1 is MNHEY, CDR2 SVGAGI, per germline. This CDR3 has 14 residues. CDR3 sequence: CASSPRAGSEKLFF. CDR3 nucleotide sequence: TGTGCCAGCAGTCCCAGAGCGGGGAGCGAAAAACTGTTTTTT.

CDR3 sequence reads: CASSGRQASTNEKLFF. CDR3 in DNA: TGTGCCAGCAGTGGACGACAGGCCTCAACTAATGAAAAACTGTTTTTT. The V call is TRBV2, the J call TRBJ1-4; D is possibly TRBD1 (6 bases). The V gene's germline CDR1 is SNHLY and CDR2 FYNNEI. The CDR3 runs 16 residues. Trimming took off 4 bases at V and 0 bases at J, with 12 bases between the two ends.

J is TRBJ2-7 and V is TRBV5-1, with D perhaps matching TRBD2 (6 bases). This CDR3 comprises 15 residues. Trimming left V 4 bases short and J 0 bases short, with 14 bases between. Germline V gene data show CDR1 as SGHRS and CDR2 as YFSETQ. The CDR3 DNA reads as TGCGCCAGCAGCGGCGGGGCACAAAGCTCCTACGAGCAGTACTTC. Translation gives CASSGGAQSSYEQYF.

The V call is TRBV5-6, the J call TRBJ2-3; possibly TRBD2 for D (5 bases). V was trimmed by 1 base and J by 0 bases, leaving 6 bases between them. This CDR3 comprises 14 residues. From germline, CDR1 is SGHDT and CDR2 YYEEEE. The CDR3 region is CASSLRGSTDTQYF. CDR3 coding DNA: TGTGCCAGCAGCTTGCGGGGTAGCACAGATACGCAGTATTTT.

This sequence joins TRBV25-1 and TRBJ2-7, with 7 bases that match TRBD1. The CDR3 has 13 residues. The V gene's germline CDR1 is MGHDK and CDR2 SYGVNS. Trimming took 4 bases from V and 1 from J; bases not matched to a gene: 1. The CDR3 coding sequence is TGTGCCAGCAGTGGACAGGGTTCCTACGAGCAGTACTTC. As protein: CASSGQGSYEQYF.

V gene TRBV27 combines with J gene TRBJ2-3, with 10 bases matching TRBD2. Germline V CDR1 and CDR2: MNHEY, SMNVEV (reference sequence). The CDR3 loop spans 17 amino acids. The V gene end was trimmed by 3 bases and the J gene end by 0 bases; junction bases not matched to a gene: 6. CDR3 protein: CASSFLAGAPSTDTQYF. For the CDR3, the DNA is TGTGCCAGCAGTTTCCTAGCGGGGGCCCCTAGCACAGATACGCAGTATTTT.

A note on this clone: Different DNA sequences within this sample yield the same CDR3. The V and J genes are TRBV7-2 and TRBJ1-2; weak D call: TRBD1 (5 bases). Germline assignment: CDR1 SGHTA and CDR2 FQGNSA. This CDR3 has 12 amino acids. Trimming stripped 1 base from V and 6 bases from J, with 6 bases between. CDR3 DNA: TGTGCCAGCAGCTTAGAAGGGGATGGCTACACCTTC. Translating it yields CASSLEGDGYTF.

This chain connects TRBV6-2 or TRBV6-3 to TRBJ1-1, with D possibly matching TRBD1 (5 bases). Deletions cut 2 bases from V and 3 bases from J, with 7 bases between. The CDR3 is made up of 13 amino acids. The germline V gene has CDR1 MNHEY and CDR2 SVGEGT. CDR3 protein: CASSYEGDTEAFF. The CDR3 DNA reads TGTGCCAGCAGTTACGAAGGGGACACTGAAGCTTTCTTT.

The chain joins TRBV19 to TRBJ1-5; D might be TRBD1 (6 bases). Germline loops: CDR1 LNHDA, CDR2 SQIVND (reference sequence). The germline V and J ends were trimmed by 1 base and 5 bases, with 15 bases remaining between them. The CDR3 has 16 residues. The CDR3 loop reads CASSIAFRTDHQPQHF. The CDR3 nucleotides are TGTGCCAGTAGTATAGCATTCCGGACAGACCATCAGCCCCAGCATTTT.

The chain is built from TRBV7-2 and TRBJ2-3; TRBD2 aligns across 9 bases. With 1 base clipped from V and 2 bases from J, the junction kept 7 bases outside the gene matches. Germline CDR1 reads SGHTA; CDR2 reads FQGNSA. CDR3 length: 17 amino acids. CDR3 protein: CASSLEGAGGPTDTQYF. The CDR3 nucleotides are TGTGCCAGCAGCTTAGAAGGAGCGGGGGGCCCCACAGATACGCAGTATTTT.

The J gene is TRBJ1-1, the V gene TRBV2, with D tentatively TRBD1 (5 bases). V shed 5 bases and J shed 4 bases, with 14 bases lying between them. Per the germline V gene, CDR1 is SNHLY and CDR2 is FYNNEI. The CDR3 runs to 14 residues. The CDR3 nucleotides are TGTGCCAGCAGTCTGGGGGGTATGGGCACTGAAGCTTTCTTT. It yields the protein CASSLGGMGTEAFF.

The rearrangement uses TRBV27 and TRBJ2-3, with 7 nucleotides matching TRBD1. Germline CDR1 is MNHEY and CDR2 is SMNVEV (reference sequence). With 3 bases clipped from V and 2 bases from J, the junction kept 5 bases outside the gene matches. The CDR3 extends over 15 amino acids. CDR3 residues: CASSLTGTATDTQYF. The CDR3, as DNA: TGTGCCAGCAGTTTGACCGGGACAGCCACAGATACGCAGTATTTT.

V and J are TRBV27 and TRBJ1-6; D may be TRBD1 (5 bases). Germline CDR1 reads MNHEY; CDR2 reads SMNVEV (reference sequence). The germline V and J ends were trimmed by 3 bases and 8 bases, with 17 bases remaining between them. The CDR3 totals 16 residues. CDR3: CASSLEGPVFDSPLHF. DNA of the CDR3: TGTGCCAGCAGTTTGGAGGGGCCGGTATTTGATTCACCCCTCCACTTT.

The CDR3 spells CASSSTGTENNSPLHF. The CDR3 nucleotides are TGTGCCAGCAGTTCGACCGGGACAGAAAATAATTCACCCCTCCACTTT. The chain combines TRBV6-5 with TRBJ1-6, with TRBD1 identical over 7 bases. The J segment lost 5 bases and the V segment lost 4 bases, leaving 8 bases of the junction unmatched. The germline CDR1 and CDR2 sequences are MNHEY and SVGAGI. This CDR3 region has 16 residues.

The chain couples TRBV28 to TRBJ1-2; 9 bases fit TRBD1. V shed 7 bases, J shed 4 bases, and the junction held 13 bases outside the gene matches. This CDR3 is built from 16 residues. CDR1 is MDHEN and CDR2 is SYDVKM in the germline V gene. The CDR3 DNA sequence: TGTGCCAGCACCCATGGGTCGGGACAGGGATCCTATGGCTACACCTTC. Translation: CASTHGSGQGSYGYTF.

As regards this clone: Other DNA sequences in the sample encode the same CDR3. The rearrangement joins TRBV14 to TRBJ2-7; 7 bases align to TRBD1. The CDR3 spans 17 residues. Germline V CDR1 and CDR2: SGHDN, FVKESK. The ends lost 3 bases at V and 3 bases at J; junction bases unmatched: 14. The DNA for the CDR3 is TGTGCCAGCAGCCAGTTCCAACAGGGGTCCCTCAACTACGAGCAGTACTTC. Translation: CASSQFQQGSLNYEQYF.

CDR3 protein: CASSIAGGIIQYF. The CDR3 DNA sequence: TGTGCCAGTAGTATTGCAGGGGGGATAATTCAGTACTTC. The rearrangement uses TRBV19 and TRBJ2-4; possibly TRBD1 for D (7 bases). The CDR3 runs to 13 residues. V lost 3 bases to trimming and J lost 10 bases, with 13 bases between them. CDR1 is LNHDA, CDR2 SQIVND, per germline (reference sequence).

The V call is TRBV7-9, the J call TRBJ2-7, with no clear D. This CDR3 has 14 amino acids. Trimming cost V 1 base and J 2 bases, with 9 bases left between them. The germline V gene encodes CDR1 SEHNR and CDR2 FQNEAQ (reference sequence). The chain's CDR3 is CASSLEAQTYEQYF. The CDR3 DNA sequence: TGTGCCAGCAGCTTAGAAGCGCAAACCTACGAGCAGTACTTC.

Points on this clone: Relative to the germline gene, one junction end is altered; a read error may explain this. The chain employs TRBV7-3 and TRBJ2-6, with D tentatively TRBD1 (6 bases). This CDR3 contains 16 residues. From germline, CDR1 is SGHTA and CDR2 FQGTGA. The CDR3 nucleotides read TGTGCCAGCAGTTTAACCCAGGGGAACGGGGCCAACGTCCTGACTTTC. Protein: CASSLTQGNGANVLTF. The full variable domain, rest sourced from reference TRBV7-3 and TRBJ2-6, is GAGVSQTPSNKVTEKGKYVELRCDPISGHTALYWYRQSLGQGPEFLIYFQGTGAADDSGLPNDRFFAVRPEGSVSTLKIQRTERGDSAVYLCASSLTQGNGANVLTFGAGSRLTVL.

The rearrangement joins TRBV18 to TRBJ2-7, with TRBD1 matching 7 bases. J gave up 1 base and V 0 bases, and 12 bases lay outside the gene matches. CDR1 is KGHSH, CDR2 LQKENI, per germline. CDR3 length: 18 residues. The CDR3 DNA follows: TGTGCCAGCTCACCACCCGGCCTCCCAGGGGGTTTTTCCTACGAGCAGTACTTC. It specifies CASSPPGLPGGFSYEQYF.

This clone was found a few times. The chain links TRBV4-1 to TRBJ1-2; TRBD1 is a possible D gene (5 bases). Germline loops: CDR1 MGHRA, CDR2 YSYEKL. The CDR3 has 14 residues. Trimming stripped 1 base from V and 3 bases from J, with 9 bases between. CDR3 in DNA: TGCGCCAGCAGCCAAGGGGGCCAGTACTATGGCTACACCTTC. Protein product: CASSQGGQYYGYTF.

In its sample, this clone was seen a few times. This chain's CDR3 is CASSRDNYGYTF. CDR3 nucleotide sequence: TGTGCCAGCAGTCGGGATAACTATGGCTACACCTTC. The chain employs TRBV9 and TRBJ1-2; D gene unclear. The CDR3 totals 12 residues. With 5 bases removed from V and 1 base from J, the gap between germline ends came to 6 bases. The V gene's germline CDR1 is SGDLS and CDR2 YYNGEE.